Listed here is a single TCR beta chain. Its antigen is unidentified. The data were taken from a study of cytomegalovirus exposure and HLA in healthy donors. Study-level results: Specificity for CMV antigens was confirmed in vitro for a few of the CMV-associated chains.

Between the trimmed V and J ends, which lost 6 bases and 5 bases, there was a span of 13 bases. Germline V gene lookup returns CDR1 SNHLY and CDR2 FYNNEI. This CDR3 spans 13 amino acids. Researchers ran the PCR with 60 Vbeta and 13 Jbeta primers. Data came from immunoSEQ multiplex PCR; TCRdb stores just in-frame clones and leaves some out. The sample consists of roughly 200,000 clones, around 77% of them appearing once. This chain links TRBV2 with TRBJ2-5; D gene unclear. The clonotype was recovered from a man aged 30 to 39 in good health and CMV-seronegative. The sequenced sample was PBMCs. For the CDR3, the DNA is TGTGCCAGCAGGGCAGACATTATCGAGACCCAGTACTTC. Translated: CASRADIIETQYF. Based on the CDR3 plus reference TRBV2 and TRBJ2-5, the full variable domain is EPEVTQTPSHQVTQMGQEVILRCVPISNHLYFYWYRQILGQKVEFLVSFYNNEISEKSEIFDDQFSVERPDGSNFTLKIRSTKLEDSAMYFCASRADIIETQYFGPGTRLLVL.